These 27 T cell receptor beta chains share one sample of origin, sequenced in a study of early T cells in non-severe SARS-CoV-2 infection. Each CDR3 protein gets one entry after TCRdb re-called the 5' RACE reads with MiXCR. The table includes 60,000 to 70,000 distinct CDR3 sequences, roughly 10% detected once. The sample taken for sequencing was whole blood. The receptor set was obtained from an adult who was a healthcare worker with PCR-confirmed SARS-CoV-2 infection or an uninfected control (not recorded which).

This clonotype appeared many times. J is TRBJ2-1 and V is TRBV20-1; 8 bases are a match to TRBD2. Losses at the gene ends were 3 bases for V and 6 bases for J; bases not matched to a gene: 7. CDR1 and CDR2 (germline): DFQATT, SNEGSKA (reference sequence). This CDR3 contains 14 residues. CDR3 bases: TGCAGTGCTAGGGGAGCGGGAGTGGGCAATGAGCAGTTCTTC. Translating gives CSARGAGVGNEQFF.

There are many counts of this clonotype. This chain links TRBV7-9 with TRBJ2-7; the D is unclear. The V and J ends lost 0 bases and 3 bases respectively, with 9 bases between them. Germline-derived CDR1 and CDR2 are SEHNR and FQNEAQ (reference sequence). The CDR3 has 14 residues. The CDR3 bases are TGTGCCAGCAGCTTAGCGCCCGTAAACTACGAGCAGTACTTC. It encodes CASSLAPVNYEQYF.

This clonotype was seen ten or more times. CDR3 sequence reads: CASSLGQAIFGFKETQYF. In DNA, the CDR3 is TGTGCCAGCAGTTTGGGGCAGGCCATCTTCGGTTTTAAAGAGACCCAGTACTTC. The chain carries TRBV12-3 or TRBV12-4 and TRBJ2-5; possibly TRBD1 for D (5 bases). The CDR3 has 18 amino acids. The V gene lost 3 bases and the J gene lost 3 bases, with 23 bases spanning the gap.

J is TRBJ2-3 and V is TRBV4-1, with D unclear. Germline V gives CDR1 MGHRA, CDR2 YSYEKL. This CDR3 spans 13 amino acids. Trimming removed 0 bases from V and 3 bases from J, with 4 bases in between. The CDR3 nucleotides are TGCGCCAGCAGCCAAGATGCGACAGATACGCAGTATTTT. Its protein product is CASSQDATDTQYF.

A word on this clonotype: The junction departs from the called germline gene at one end, perhaps through a read error. The chain is built from TRBV6-2 or TRBV6-3 and TRBJ2-1; 14 positions agree with TRBD2. The CDR3 consists of 13 residues. Germline V lookup: CDR1 MNHEY, CDR2 SVGEGT. Written as DNA, the CDR3 is TGTGCCAGCAGGTACTCTGGGGGACTAGCGGGAGTCTTC. It is translated as CASRYSGGLAGVF.

CDR3 sequence: CASSFEQETQYF. DNA for the CDR3: TGCGCCAGCAGCTTTGAGCAAGAGACCCAGTACTTC. The chain recombines TRBV5-1 with TRBJ2-5; the D is unclear. The germline V and J ends were trimmed by 2 bases and 2 bases, with 4 bases remaining between them. CDR1 and CDR2 from the germline V gene are SGHRS and YFSETQ. CDR3 length: 12 amino acids.

This clonotype was seen a handful of times. V and J are TRBV20-1 and TRBJ1-1, with D unresolved. The CDR3 has 12 amino acids. Germline V gene data show CDR1 as DFQATT and CDR2 as SNEGSKA (reference sequence). V lost 3 bases to trimming and J lost 3 bases, with 8 bases between them. CDR3 protein: CSASEADTEAFF. CDR3 nucleotides: TGCAGTGCTAGTGAGGCGGACACTGAAGCTTTCTTT.

This clonotype showed up just a few times. The genes are TRBV5-4 and TRBJ2-3; 10 bases fit TRBD2. V trimming: 5 bases; J trimming: 1 base; junction bases outside the gene matches: 4. The CDR3 is 15 amino acids. Germline assignment: CDR1 SGHNT and CDR2 YYREEE (reference sequence). This chain's CDR3 is CASSSGLAGTDTQYF. The DNA for the CDR3 is TGTGCCAGCAGTTCCGGACTAGCGGGCACAGATACGCAGTATTTT.

This clonotype was observed many times. V usage is TRBV27 and J usage is TRBJ2-1; 7 nucleotides align to TRBD2. V shed 2 bases and J 11 bases; nucleotides not matched to a gene: 15. This CDR3 is 16 amino acids long. Per germline, CDR1 MNHEY and CDR2 SMNVEV (reference sequence). CDR3 residues: CASSLKPTGTISKQFF. The CDR3 DNA reads TGTGCCAGCAGTTTAAAACCGACCGGGACTATCTCCAAGCAGTTCTTC.

This clonotype was seen only a few times. This chain connects TRBV10-2 to TRBJ2-3; D may be TRBD2 (5 bases). Trimming left V 6 bases short and J 4 bases short, with 17 bases between. The CDR3 length is 15 residues. Germline assignment: CDR1 WSHSY and CDR2 SAAADI. DNA of the CDR3: TGCGCCAGCAGAGACACTTTCCTAGCAGCAGATACGCAGTATTTT. The encoded protein is CASRDTFLAADTQYF.

This clonotype appeared many times. The chain links TRBV4-2 to TRBJ2-2; TRBD2 aligns across 13 bases. Trimming took 4 bases from V and 4 from J; bases not matched to a gene: 6. Germline lookup yields CDR1 LGHNA and CDR2 YNFKEQ. The CDR3 spans 17 residues. CDR3 DNA sequence: TGTGCCAGCAGCCCGGGGGGACTAGCGGGACTCACCGGGGAGCTGTTTTTT. It is translated as CASSPGGLAGLTGELFF.

The chain couples TRBV2 to TRBJ2-7, with D perhaps TRBD2 (6 bases). V was clipped by 8 bases and J by 2 bases, with 13 bases between them. This CDR3 contains 13 residues. Germline lookup yields CDR1 SNHLY and CDR2 FYNNEI. CDR3 nucleotides: TGTGCCAGCGGCCGGGACTCTGCCTACGAGCAGTACTTC. Residues: CASGRDSAYEQYF.

The rearrangement links TRBV5-4 to TRBJ1-2, with 9 bases identical to TRBD1. The CDR3 spans 15 residues. The junction had 5 bases not matched to a gene; V was cut back by 3 bases and J by 2 bases. Per the germline V gene, CDR1 is SGHNT and CDR2 is YYREEE (reference sequence). The CDR3 sequence is CASSSGTGPNYGYTF. In DNA, the CDR3 is TGTGCCAGCAGCTCTGGGACAGGGCCAAACTATGGCTACACCTTC.

This chain links TRBV10-1 with TRBJ2-5; D uncertain. Germline V gene data show CDR1 as WNHNN and CDR2 as SYGVQD (reference sequence). The CDR3 loop spans 10 amino acids. In DNA, the CDR3 is TGCGCAACGGTGGAAGAGACCCAGTACTTC. Translated, it gives CATVEETQYF.

V and J are TRBV10-1 and TRBJ1-1; D is unclear. Germline values: CDR1 WNHNN, CDR2 SYGVQD (reference sequence). Trimming removed 4 bases at V and 1 base at J, with 7 bases between. The CDR3 runs 13 residues. The CDR3: CASSGNRNTEAFF. The CDR3 DNA reads TGCGCCAGCAGTGGAAATAGGAACACTGAAGCTTTCTTT.

Many counts were recorded for this clonotype. J is TRBJ2-6 and V is TRBV6-4; tentative D call: TRBD1 (6 bases). The ends were cut back, 3 bases at V and 4 bases at J, with 7 bases in the middle. The CDR3 runs to 14 residues. Germline V CDR1 and CDR2: MRHNA, SNTAGT. The CDR3 DNA sequence: TGTGCCAGCAGTGAGGGGGCCGGGGCCAACGTCCTGACTTTC. This translates into CASSEGAGANVLTF.

This chain uses TRBV7-2 with TRBJ2-5, with D possibly being TRBD1 or TRBD2 (5 bases each). With 1 base removed from V and 5 bases from J, the gap between germline ends came to 17 bases. The CDR3 length is 16 residues. CDR1 and CDR2 (germline): SGHTA, FQGNSA. Here the CDR3 DNA reads TGTGCCAGCAGCTTAGTGGGGACGCCGGGCGCGGAGACCCAGTACTTC. Its protein is CASSLVGTPGAETQYF.

This clonotype was seen a handful of times. V gene TRBV6-2 or TRBV6-3 combines with J gene TRBJ2-3, with D perhaps being TRBD1 or TRBD2 (6 bases each). The germline CDR1 and CDR2 sequences are MNHEY and SVGEGT. CDR3 length: 15 residues. V lost 5 bases, J lost 1 base, and 13 bases lay in between. As DNA, the CDR3 is TGTGCCAGCAGTCGGGAGAGGGGGGGCACAGATACGCAGTATTTT. It is translated as CASSRERGGTDTQYF.

This chain joins TRBV5-1 and TRBJ1-1; D remains ambiguous. V was shortened by 4 bases and J by 5 bases, with 9 bases between the two germline ends. CDR1 and CDR2 from the germline V gene are SGHRS and YFSETQ. The CDR3 is 12 residues long. The CDR3 here is CASSEGGTEAFF. In DNA form, the CDR3 reads TGCGCCAGCAGCGAGGGCGGAACTGAAGCTTTCTTT. Full variable domain (missing parts from reference TRBV5-1 and TRBJ1-1): KAGVTQTPRYLIKTRGQQVTLSCSPISGHRSVSWYQQTPGQGLQFLFEYFSETQRNKGNFPGRFSGRQFSNSRSEMNVSTLELGDSALYLCASSEGGTEAFFGQGTRLTVV.

This clonotype was counted many times. The chain uses TRBV7-2 and TRBJ2-5; D is possibly TRBD2 (5 bases). This CDR3 contains 13 residues. CDR1 SGHTA and CDR2 FQGNSA come from the germline V gene. Trimming cost V 7 bases and J 5 bases, with 14 bases left between them. This CDR3 reads CASTRRGGETQYF. The CDR3 DNA reads TGTGCCAGCACCCGCCGGGGTGGCGAGACCCAGTACTTC.

This clonotype occurred a few times. The V gene is TRBV20-1, the J gene TRBJ2-7; 9 bases agree with TRBD2. CDR1 and CDR2 (germline): DFQATT, SNEGSKA (reference sequence). The trim removed 7 bases at V and 7 bases at J, leaving 14 bases unmatched. The CDR3 has 14 residues. CDR3 protein: CSVPRAGGPSEQYF. In nucleotides, the CDR3 is TGCAGTGTCCCCAGGGCGGGAGGGCCGAGTGAGCAGTACTTC.

There are a few counts of this clonotype. J is TRBJ2-1 and V is TRBV9; D unresolved. V was shortened by 1 base and J by 6 bases, with 14 bases between the two germline ends. CDR3 length: 15 amino acids. Germline V gene sequence: CDR1 SGDLS, CDR2 YYNGEE. The CDR3 nucleotides read TGTGCCAGCAGCGTACCTGGGCCGGTCAGCAATGAGCAGTTCTTC. This encodes CASSVPGPVSNEQFF. The whole variable domain, remainder taken from reference TRBV9 and TRBJ2-1, is DSGVTQTPKHLITATGQRVTLRCSPRSGDLSVYWYQQSLDQGLQFLIQYYNGEERAKGNILERFSAQQFPDLHSELNLSSLELGDSALYFCASSVPGPVSNEQFFGPGTRLTVL.

The genes are TRBV29-1 and TRBJ1-4; maybe TRBD1 (5 bases). The germline V and J ends were trimmed by 4 bases and 3 bases, with 9 bases remaining between them. This CDR3 has 13 amino acids. Germline V CDR1 and CDR2: SQVTM, ANQGSEA. CDR3: CSVAGIANEKLFF. In DNA form, the CDR3 reads TGCAGCGTTGCAGGGATAGCTAATGAAAAACTGTTTTTT. Full variable domain (missing parts from reference TRBV29-1 and TRBJ1-4): SAVISQKPSRDICQRGTSLTIQCQVDSQVTMMFWYRQQPGQSLTLIATANQGSEATYESGFVIDKFPISRPNLTFSTLTVSNMSPEDSSIYLCSVAGIANEKLFFGSGTQLSVL.

CDR3 bases: TGTGCCAGCAGCCAAGCTCCGACGGACTACAATGAGCAGTTCTTC. It translates to CASSQAPTDYNEQFF. The chain links TRBV3-1 to TRBJ2-1, with D uncertain. The CDR3 extends over 15 amino acids. The V and J ends lost 1 base and 3 bases respectively, with 10 bases between them. CDR1 and CDR2 (germline): LGHDT, YNNKEL (reference sequence).

This clonotype was picked up a small number of times. The CDR3 protein is CASTVYNEQFF. The CDR3 bases are TGTGCCAGCACAGTTTACAATGAGCAGTTCTTC. V is TRBV6-1 and J is TRBJ2-1, with D unresolved. This CDR3 spans 11 amino acids. V lost 7 bases and J lost 4, with 5 bases in between. CDR1 and CDR2 (germline): MNHNS, SASEGT.

This clonotype was seen ten or more times. The chain is built from TRBV3-1 and TRBJ1-2; maybe TRBD1 (5 bases). Trimming removed 3 bases at V and 4 bases at J, with 9 bases between. The germline V gene has CDR1 LGHDT and CDR2 YNNKEL (reference sequence). This CDR3 is built from 13 residues. CDR3 residues: CASSQGTGYGYTF. The CDR3 nucleotides read TGTGCCAGCAGCCAGGGGACGGGCTATGGCTACACCTTC.

The gene calls are TRBV5-5 and TRBJ2-7; TRBD1 agrees at 8 bases. V was clipped by 4 bases and J by 0 bases; unmatched bases: 6. CDR1 SGHKS and CDR2 YYEKEE come from the germline V gene (reference sequence). This CDR3 has 15 residues. CDR3 region: CASSRDTGGSYEQYF. The CDR3 DNA is TGTGCCAGCAGCCGGGACACAGGGGGCTCCTACGAGCAGTACTTC.